This TCR beta chain was captured by sequencing in a study of vaccination effects on CD4 cells after COVID-19. Study-level points and caveats: Clones from infection and from vaccination both contracted markedly late after vaccination. Cross-reactivity toward common cold coronaviruses was confined to only 1 of 255 vaccine-induced clones in healthy vaccinees.

The authors isolated CD4+ T cells after about eleven days of culture. The authors replaced half the medium with IL-2 medium on days 3 and 7. The germline gives CDR1 MDHEN, CDR2 SYDVKM. The CDR3 spans 12 residues. The germline V and J ends were trimmed by 6 bases and 0 bases, with 4 bases remaining between them. Sequenced by immunoSEQ multiplex PCR; TCRdb stores in-frame clones only, minus some. The data hold 37,000 or so clones, with about four fifths observed a single time. Points on this clone: The antigen is undetermined. A much bigger clone sits one base away, suggesting this may be a read error.

The chain has TRBV28 and TRBJ2-3, with D unclear. This TCR derives from a human donor who received a COVID-19 vaccine. The sequencing used CD4+ T cells from PBMCs cultured without peptide, collected before COVID-19 vaccination. The CDR3 region is CASSPSTDTQYF. CDR3 in DNA: TGTGCCAGCAGCCCTAGCACAGATACGCAGTATTTT. The complete variable domain, with remaining parts taken from reference TRBV28 and TRBJ2-3, reads DVKVTQSSRYLVKRTGEKVFLECVQDMDHENMFWYRQDPGLGLRLIYFSYDVKMKEKGDIPEGYSVSREKKERFSLILESASTNQTSMYLCASSPSTDTQYFGPGTRLTVL.